Listed below are T cell receptor beta chains from one sample, sequenced in a study of cytomegalovirus exposure and HLA in healthy donors. The protocol was immunoSEQ multiplex PCR, while the TCRdb copy is restricted to in-frame clones and leaves out a portion. The sample shows around 150,000 clones, 63% of them seen only once. Sequenced material: PBMCs. These receptors originate from a woman aged 55-69 years in good health and CMV-seropositive. The CDR3 runs from the conserved cysteine through the conserved F or W. D genes are given only for firm matches. Some rows have no size entry. The others give once, few or many, or a class for an expanded clone.

D gene | clone size | J gene | V gene | CDR3 DNA | CDR3 protein
TRBD1 | - | TRBJ1-5 | TRBV27 | TGTGCCAGCAGTTTAAGGTCGACAGGGAATCAGCCCCAGCATTTT | CASSLRSTGNQPQHF
- | once | TRBJ2-7 | TRBV7-2 | TGTGCCAGCAGCTTGGTGGACAGATACTACGAGCAGTACTTC | CASSLVDRYYEQYF
- | once | TRBJ2-2 | TRBV5-1 | TGCGCCAGCACCTTTAACACCGGGAGATTAAACACCGGGGAGCTGTTTTTT | CASTFNTGRLNTGELFF
- | - | TRBJ2-3 | TRBV4-1 | TGCGCCAGCAGCCAGCCCGGGGGGCGCCCAGATACGCAGTATTTT | CASSQPGGRPDTQYF
TRBD1 | - | TRBJ2-7 | TRBV7-2 | TGTGCCAGCAGCTTACGGGACAGTCTTTTCTACGAGCAGTACTTC | CASSLRDSLFYEQYF
- | - | TRBJ2-1 | TRBV4-1 | TGCGCCAGCAGCCCCACCACAAACTCCTACAATGAGCAGTTCTTC | CASSPTTNSYNEQFF
TRBD2 | few | TRBJ2-4 | TRBV28 | TGTGCCAGCAGTTCCAGCGGGACTAGCAGAAACATTCAGTACTTC | CASSSSGTSRNIQYF
TRBD2 | - | TRBJ2-5 | TRBV5-1 | TGCGCCAGCAGCACCAGCGGGAGAGGGGAGACCCAGTACTTC | CASSTSGRGETQYF
TRBD1 | - | TRBJ1-2 | TRBV5-4 | TGTGCCAGCAGCATCTCTGGACAGGGTATTAACTATGGCTACACCTTC | CASSISGQGINYGYTF
- | - | TRBJ2-7 | TRBV10-3 | TGTGCCATCAGTGATGGCGGGGAACCCGACGAGCAGTACTTC | CAISDGGEPDEQYF
- | few | TRBJ2-3 | TRBV2 | TGTGCCAGCAGTGGGAGGGGGCTGAAGTATTTT | CASSGRGLKYF
TRBD1 | - | TRBJ2-6 | TRBV18 | TGTGCCAGCTCACCAGAGCAGGGGGCGGCTGGGGCCAACGTCCTGACTTTC | CASSPEQGAAGANVLTF
TRBD1 | - | TRBJ2-7 | TRBV18 | TGTGCCAGCTCACCAGGACGACAGGGGCTCCGCTACGAGCAGTACTTC | CASSPGRQGLRYEQYF
TRBD1 | - | TRBJ1-4 | TRBV4-1 | TGCGCCAGCAGCCAAGTCCCAGGGGGTATGGCTGAAAAACTGTTTTTT | CASSQVPGGMAEKLFF
- | - | TRBJ1-1 | TRBV7-2 | TGTGCCAGCAGCTTAGCGCGGGGAAGACGGGGGAGGACTGAAGCTTTCTTT | CASSLARGRRGRTEAFF
- | - | TRBJ1-1 | TRBV29-1 | TGCAGCGCCGGTCGCGGCACTGAAGCTTTCTTT | CSAGRGTEAFF
- | - | TRBJ2-1 | TRBV5-6 | TGTGCCAGCAGCTTGGCTCTGAGCTCCTACAATGAGCAGTTCTTC | CASSLALSSYNEQFF
TRBD2 | few | TRBJ2-2 | TRBV5-1 | TGCGCCAGCAGCTCAGGACTAGCGGGAGAAGGGGCCGGGGAGCTGTTTTTT | CASSSGLAGEGAGELFF
- | - | TRBJ2-3 | TRBV23-1 | TGCGCCAGCAGTCAAAAAGAGGGACATAGACACACAGATACGCAGTATTTT | CASSQKEGHRHTDTQYF
TRBD1 | - | TRBJ1-1 | TRBV29-1 | TGCAGCGTTACGACAGGGGGGAACACTGAAGCTTTCTTT | CSVTTGGNTEAFF
TRBD2 | once | TRBJ2-5 | TRBV15 | TGTGCCACCAGCAGAGATCGGGGGGATTTCGAGGGGCCGCAAGAGACCCAGTACTTC | CATSRDRGDFEGPQETQYF
TRBD2 | - | TRBJ2-7 | TRBV19 | TGTGCCAGTAGTATGCCCGGGAGCGGGACCTACGAGCAGTACTTC | CASSMPGSGTYEQYF
TRBD2 | - | TRBJ2-7 | TRBV5-7 | TGTGCCAGCAGCTTAAGCGGGGCGTTAGCCTACGAGCAGTACTTC | CASSLSGALAYEQYF
- | few | TRBJ2-2 | TRBV10-1 | TGCGCCAGCAGTGACGGGAGCGAGCTGTTTTTT | CASSDGSELFF
TRBD2 | - | TRBJ2-1 | TRBV9 | TGTGCCAGCAGCGTAAGTAGCGGGAGGGCCAATGAGCAGTTCTTC | CASSVSSGRANEQFF
- | once | TRBJ1-1 | TRBV4-3 | TGCGCCAGCAGCCAGGGGCGCAACCGGCACACTGAAGCTTTCTTT | CASSQGRNRHTEAFF
- | once | TRBJ2-7 | TRBV4-3 | TGCGCCAGCAGCCAAGAAGAGTCCCGTTATGCCTACGAGCAGTACTTC | CASSQEESRYAYEQYF
TRBD1 | - | TRBJ2-7 | TRBV18 | TGTGCCAGCTCACCTGGTGTCGACAGGGGGCGCCACGAGCAGTACTTC | CASSPGVDRGRHEQYF
TRBD1 | - | TRBJ1-6 | TRBV23-1 | TGCGCCAGCAGTCGCCCTCCACAGGGGTCAGGGAATTCACCCCTCCACTTT | CASSRPPQGSGNSPLHF
- | - | TRBJ1-2 | TRBV21-1 | TGTGCCAGCAGCTCGGGACACTGCTATGGCTACACCTTC | CASSSGHCYGYTF
- | - | TRBJ1-2 | TRBV28 | TGTGCCACCCACCCGGGGATGAGCTATGGCTACACCTTC | CATHPGMSYGYTF
TRBD1 | - | TRBJ2-7 | TRBV27 | TGTGCCAGCAGCCCCCGGGACAGGGTCCCCTACGAGCAGTACTTC | CASSPRDRVPYEQYF
TRBD2 | - | TRBJ2-7 | TRBV6-5 | TGTGCCAGCATTGGGACTAGCTCGGGTGAGCAGTACTTC | CASIGTSSGEQYF
TRBD1 | - | TRBJ1-1 | TRBV19 | TGTGCCAGTAAACAGGACAGGCGACTGAACACTGAAGCTTTCTTT | CASKQDRRLNTEAFF
TRBD2 | - | TRBJ2-7 | TRBV2 | TGTGCCAGCAGCCGGACTAGCTACGAGCAGTACTTC | CASSRTSYEQYF
- | - | TRBJ1-2 | TRBV29-1 | TGCAGCGTTGAAGTAGACACGGAGGGCTATGGCTACACCTTC | CSVEVDTEGYGYTF
- | - | TRBJ1-1 | TRBV6-4 | TGTGCCAGTCCAGGAGGCGTTTACACTGAAGCTTTCTTT | CASPGGVYTEAFF
TRBD2 | - | TRBJ2-2 | TRBV13 | TGTGCCAGCAGCGCGGGACTAGCGGGTTCAGTCGGGGAGCTGTTTTTT | CASSAGLAGSVGELFF
TRBD1 | few | TRBJ2-7 | TRBV28 | TGTGCCAGCAGTGGGACCGGGACAGGGGGCAGGTACGAGCAGTACTTC | CASSGTGTGGRYEQYF
- | - | TRBJ2-3 | TRBV11-1 | TGTGCCAGCAGCACCCGCCGAGACCAGGGTGCGCAGTATTTT | CASSTRRDQGAQYF